This TCR beta chain is from a study of technical replicates of blood from a handful of donors. Assay: immunoSEQ multiplex PCR; the TCRdb copy retains only in-frame clones and omits some. The sample lists roughly 68,000 clones; roughly 93% were seen once. The specimen was T cells isolated from PBMCs. The sequence came from a human donor in good health.

CDR3: CAWSVAGATDTQYF. CDR3 nucleotides: TGTGCCTGGAGTGTAGCGGGAGCCACAGATACGCAGTATTTT. This chain joins TRBV30 and TRBJ2-3; 8 nucleotides line up with TRBD2. Per the germline V gene, CDR1 is GTSNPN and CDR2 is SVGIG (reference sequence). There are 14 residues in the CDR3. Losses at the gene ends were 0 bases for V and 2 bases for J; bases not matched to a gene: 1.